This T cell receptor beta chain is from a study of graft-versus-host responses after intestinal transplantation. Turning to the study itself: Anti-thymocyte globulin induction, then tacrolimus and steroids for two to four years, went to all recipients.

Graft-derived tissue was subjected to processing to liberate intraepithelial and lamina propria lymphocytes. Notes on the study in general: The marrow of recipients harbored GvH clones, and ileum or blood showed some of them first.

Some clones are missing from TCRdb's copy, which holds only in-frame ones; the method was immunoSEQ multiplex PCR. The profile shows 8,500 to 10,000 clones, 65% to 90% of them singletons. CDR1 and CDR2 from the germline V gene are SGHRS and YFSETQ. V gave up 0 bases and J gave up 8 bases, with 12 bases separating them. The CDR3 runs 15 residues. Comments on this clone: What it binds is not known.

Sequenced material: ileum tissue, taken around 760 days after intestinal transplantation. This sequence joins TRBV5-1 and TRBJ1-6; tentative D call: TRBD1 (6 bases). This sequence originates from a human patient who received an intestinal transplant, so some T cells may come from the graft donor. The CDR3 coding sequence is TGCGCCAGCAGCTTGGGAGGGACAACTTATTCACCCCTCCACTTT. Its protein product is CASSLGGTTYSPLHF.